The clone carrying this TCR beta chain was observed many times. Its antigen is currently unknown. The sample originates from a study of memory CD4+ T cells and cytomegalovirus serostatus. Study-wide background: Donors were healthy Belgian adults, fewer than ten CMV seropositive and fewer than 30 seronegative. Overall study findings and caveats: Each of around 69 CMV-associated TCRbeta sequences occurred in one to five individuals. A US-trained random forest predicted CMV serostatus with median AUC roughly 0.91.

The sort gate was single viable CD3+CD4+CD8-CD45RO+ cells for memory CD4+ T cells. After thawing, CD4+ T cells were positively selected. CDR3 length: 18 amino acids. TCRdb keeps only in-frame clones here, not all; method: immunoSEQ multiplex PCR. The sample lists about 82,000 clones; around 80% were seen once. The sequence was collected from an adult in good health and CMV-seronegative. This chain links TRBV21-1 with TRBJ2-7; the D call of TRBD1 is as the table states it, not checked on the DNA. TRBV21-1 is a known pseudogene. Sequenced input: memory CD4+ T cells from blood. In nucleotides, the CDR3 is TGTGCCAGCAGCAAAAGAAGGGGGCCAGGGTGGTGTCCCTACGAGCAGTACTTC. Its translation: CASSKRRGPGWCPYEQYF.